This T cell receptor beta chain comes out of a study of blood T cell repertoires in COVID-19. Study at large: PBMCs, B-cell-depleted T cells, or T cells provided the cDNA or gDNA that made up the material.

Original data processing: Quantification of nucleated cells was approximated via reference gene primer amplification. This table comes from immunoSEQ multiplex PCR, and its TCRdb copy is limited to in-frame clones, with some not included. The DNA was the basis for D and trimming; V, J and clone size are from that table. Counted here are around 400,000 clones, under 85% occurring once; the ten biggest clones make up about 4.9%. Germline V lookup: CDR1 LGHNA, CDR2 YSLEER. Trimming removed 4 bases at V and 0 bases at J, with 12 bases between. This CDR3 is 15 amino acids long. The rearrangement joins TRBV4-3 to TRBJ1-1; D is uncertain. The origin of this receptor is a woman aged 45-65 years who had recovered from COVID-19. Source material: PBMCs or T cells enriched from blood (not recorded which). CDR3 region: CASSRELSMNTEAFF. The CDR3 nucleotides read TGCGCCAGCAGCCGAGAACTTAGTATGAACACTGAAGCTTTCTTT.